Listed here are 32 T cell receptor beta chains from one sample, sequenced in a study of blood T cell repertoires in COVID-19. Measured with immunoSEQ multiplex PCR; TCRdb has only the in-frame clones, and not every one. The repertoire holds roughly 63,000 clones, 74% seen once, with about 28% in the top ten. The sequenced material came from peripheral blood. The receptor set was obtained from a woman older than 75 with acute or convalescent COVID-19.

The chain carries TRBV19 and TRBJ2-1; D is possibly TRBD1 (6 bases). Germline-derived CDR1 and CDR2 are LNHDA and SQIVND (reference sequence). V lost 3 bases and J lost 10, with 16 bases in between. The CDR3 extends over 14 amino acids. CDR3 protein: CASSIHRDSGEQFF. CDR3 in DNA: TGTGCCAGTAGTATCCACAGGGATTCTGGGGAGCAGTTCTTC.

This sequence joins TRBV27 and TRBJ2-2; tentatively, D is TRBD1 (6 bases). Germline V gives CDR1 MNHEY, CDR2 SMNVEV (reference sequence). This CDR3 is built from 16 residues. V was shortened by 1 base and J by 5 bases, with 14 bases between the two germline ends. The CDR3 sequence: CASSLWDNHATGELFF. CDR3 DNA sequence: TGTGCCAGCAGTTTATGGGACAACCATGCTACCGGGGAGCTGTTTTTT.

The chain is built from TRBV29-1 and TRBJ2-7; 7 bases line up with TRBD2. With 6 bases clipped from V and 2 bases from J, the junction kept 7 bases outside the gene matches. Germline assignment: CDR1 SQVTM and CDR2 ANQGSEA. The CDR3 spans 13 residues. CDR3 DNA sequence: TGCAGCGTGATGGAGAGCGGGGCCTACGAGCAGTACTTC. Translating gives CSVMESGAYEQYF.

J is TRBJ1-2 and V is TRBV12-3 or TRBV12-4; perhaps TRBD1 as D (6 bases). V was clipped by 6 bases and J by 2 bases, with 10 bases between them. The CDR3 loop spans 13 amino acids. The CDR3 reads CASSRDKNYGYTF. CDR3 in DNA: TGTGCCAGCAGCCGGGACAAGAACTATGGCTACACCTTC.

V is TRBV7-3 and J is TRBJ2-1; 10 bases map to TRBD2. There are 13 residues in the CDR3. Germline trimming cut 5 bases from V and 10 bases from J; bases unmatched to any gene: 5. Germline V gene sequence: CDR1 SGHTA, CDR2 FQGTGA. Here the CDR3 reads CASSPGLAREQFF. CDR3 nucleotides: TGTGCCAGCAGCCCGGGACTAGCGAGGGAGCAGTTCTTC.

The CDR3 DNA reads TGCAGCGGACAGGGGGCTGAAGGAAACACCATATATTTT. This sequence encodes CSGQGAEGNTIYF. The V gene is TRBV29-1, the J gene TRBJ1-3; 10 bases are shared with TRBD1. Germline CDR1 SQVTM, CDR2 ANQGSEA. The CDR3 has 13 residues. Trimming cost V 7 bases and J 4 bases; bases outside gene matches: 4.

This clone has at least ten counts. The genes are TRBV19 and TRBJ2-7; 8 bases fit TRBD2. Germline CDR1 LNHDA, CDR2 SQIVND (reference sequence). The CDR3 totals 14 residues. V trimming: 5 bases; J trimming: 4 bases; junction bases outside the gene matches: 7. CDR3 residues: CASSRTLAAYEQYF. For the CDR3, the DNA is TGTGCCAGTAGTCGGACACTAGCGGCTTACGAGCAGTACTTC.

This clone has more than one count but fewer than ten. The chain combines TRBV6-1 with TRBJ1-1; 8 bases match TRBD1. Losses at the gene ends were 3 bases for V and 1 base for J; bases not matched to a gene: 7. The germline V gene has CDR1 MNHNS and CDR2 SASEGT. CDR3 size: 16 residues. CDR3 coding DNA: TGTGCCAGCAGTGAGCGTGTTGGGACAGGGAACACTGAAGCTTTCTTT. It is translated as CASSERVGTGNTEAFF.

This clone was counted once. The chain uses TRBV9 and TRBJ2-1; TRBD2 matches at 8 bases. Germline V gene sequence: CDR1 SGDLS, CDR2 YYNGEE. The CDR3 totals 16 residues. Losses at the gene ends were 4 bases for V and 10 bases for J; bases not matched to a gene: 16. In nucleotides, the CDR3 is TGTGCCAGCAGCTCCACCCCCGGACTAGCTTCGGGGGAGCAGTTCTTC. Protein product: CASSSTPGLASGEQFF. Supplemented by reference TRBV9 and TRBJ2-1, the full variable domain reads DSGVTQTPKHLITATGQRVTLRCSPRSGDLSVYWYQQSLDQGLQFLIQYYNGEERAKGNILERFSAQQFPDLHSELNLSSLELGDSALYFCASSSTPGLASGEQFFGPGTRLTVL.

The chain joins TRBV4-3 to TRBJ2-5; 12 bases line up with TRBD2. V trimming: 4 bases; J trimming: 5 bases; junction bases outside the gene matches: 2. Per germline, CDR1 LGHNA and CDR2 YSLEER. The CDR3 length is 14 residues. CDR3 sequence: CASSLTSGGETQYF. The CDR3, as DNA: TGCGCCAGCAGCCTGACTAGCGGGGGCGAGACCCAGTACTTC.

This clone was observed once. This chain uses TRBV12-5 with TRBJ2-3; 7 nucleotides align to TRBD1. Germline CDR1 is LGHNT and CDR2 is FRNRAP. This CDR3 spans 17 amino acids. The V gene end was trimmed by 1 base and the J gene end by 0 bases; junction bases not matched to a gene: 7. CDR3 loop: CASGLARQGGSTDTQYF. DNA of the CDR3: TGTGCTAGTGGTTTGGCAAGACAGGGTGGGAGCACAGATACGCAGTATTTT.

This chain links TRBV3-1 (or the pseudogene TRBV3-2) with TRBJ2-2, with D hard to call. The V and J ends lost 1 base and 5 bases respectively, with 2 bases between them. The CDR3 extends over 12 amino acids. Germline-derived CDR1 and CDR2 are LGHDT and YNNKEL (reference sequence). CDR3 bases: TGTGCCAGCAGCCAAGCTACCGGGGAGCTGTTTTTT. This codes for CASSQATGELFF.

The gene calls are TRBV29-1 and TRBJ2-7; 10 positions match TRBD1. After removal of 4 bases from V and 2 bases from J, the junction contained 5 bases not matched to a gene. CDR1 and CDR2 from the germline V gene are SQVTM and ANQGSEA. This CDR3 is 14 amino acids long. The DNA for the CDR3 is TGCAGCGTTGTGGGGACAGGGGTAACCTACGAGCAGTACTTC. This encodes CSVVGTGVTYEQYF.

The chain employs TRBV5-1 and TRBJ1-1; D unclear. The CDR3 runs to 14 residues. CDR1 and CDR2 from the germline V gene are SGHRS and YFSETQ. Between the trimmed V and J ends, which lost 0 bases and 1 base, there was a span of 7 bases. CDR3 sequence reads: CASSLDPGNTEAFF. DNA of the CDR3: TGCGCCAGCAGCTTGGATCCGGGGAACACTGAAGCTTTCTTT.

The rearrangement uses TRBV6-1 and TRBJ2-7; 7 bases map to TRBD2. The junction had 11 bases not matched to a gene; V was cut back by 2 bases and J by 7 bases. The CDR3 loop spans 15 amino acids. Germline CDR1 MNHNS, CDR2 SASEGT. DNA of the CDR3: TGTGCCAGCAGTGAAACGGAGCGGGGTTTGGGGGAGCAGTACTTC. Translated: CASSETERGLGEQYF.

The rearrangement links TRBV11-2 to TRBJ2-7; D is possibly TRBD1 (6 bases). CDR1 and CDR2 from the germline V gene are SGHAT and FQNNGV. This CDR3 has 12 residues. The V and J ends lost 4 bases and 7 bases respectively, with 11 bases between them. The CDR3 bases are TGTGCCAGCAGCTCTCCACAGGGTGAGCAGTACTTC. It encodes CASSSPQGEQYF.

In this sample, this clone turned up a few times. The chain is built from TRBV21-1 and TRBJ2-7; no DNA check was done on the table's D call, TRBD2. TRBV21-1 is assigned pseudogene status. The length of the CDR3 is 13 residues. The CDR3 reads CASTSGGSYEQYF. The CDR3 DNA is TGTGCCAGCACTAGCGGGGGCTCCTACGAGCAGTACTTC.

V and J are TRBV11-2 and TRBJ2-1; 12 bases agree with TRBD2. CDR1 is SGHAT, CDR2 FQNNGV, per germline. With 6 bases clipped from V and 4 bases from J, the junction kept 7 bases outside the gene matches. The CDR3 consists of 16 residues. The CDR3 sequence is CASRRLAGASYNEQFF. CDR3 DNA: TGTGCCAGCAGAAGACTAGCGGGAGCTTCTTACAATGAGCAGTTCTTC.

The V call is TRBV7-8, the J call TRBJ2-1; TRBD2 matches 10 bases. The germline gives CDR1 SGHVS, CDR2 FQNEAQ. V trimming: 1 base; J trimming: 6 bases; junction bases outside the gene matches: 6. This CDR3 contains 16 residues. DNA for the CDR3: TGTGCCAGCAGCTTAGAGCTCCTAGCGGGAGTCAATGAGCAGTTCTTC. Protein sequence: CASSLELLAGVNEQFF.

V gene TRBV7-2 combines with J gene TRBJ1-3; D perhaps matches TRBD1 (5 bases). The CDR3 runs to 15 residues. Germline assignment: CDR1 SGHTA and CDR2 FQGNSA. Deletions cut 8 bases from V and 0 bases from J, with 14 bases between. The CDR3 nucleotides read TGTGCCAGCGGCTCAAACCAGGGCTCTGGAAACACCATATATTTT. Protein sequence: CASGSNQGSGNTIYF.

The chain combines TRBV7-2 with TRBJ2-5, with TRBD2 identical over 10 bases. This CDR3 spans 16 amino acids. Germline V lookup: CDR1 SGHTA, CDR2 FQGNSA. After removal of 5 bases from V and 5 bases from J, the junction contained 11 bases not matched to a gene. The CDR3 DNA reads TGTGCCAGCAGCCCGGTAGCGGGAGGAGCAGCGGAGACCCAGTACTTC. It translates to CASSPVAGGAAETQYF. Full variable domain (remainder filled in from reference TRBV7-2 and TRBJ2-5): GAGVSQSPSNKVTEKGKDVELRCDPISGHTALYWYRQSLGQGLEFLIYFQGNSAPDKSGLPSDRFSAERTGGSVSTLTIQRTQQEDSAVYLCASSPVAGGAAETQYFGPGTRLLVL.

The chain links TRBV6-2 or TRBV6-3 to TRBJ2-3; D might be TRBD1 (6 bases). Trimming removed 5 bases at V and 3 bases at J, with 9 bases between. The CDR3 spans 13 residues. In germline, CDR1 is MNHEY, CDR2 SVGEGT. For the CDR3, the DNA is TGTGCCAGCAGTCGGCAGGGGACAGATACGCAGTATTTT. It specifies CASSRQGTDTQYF.

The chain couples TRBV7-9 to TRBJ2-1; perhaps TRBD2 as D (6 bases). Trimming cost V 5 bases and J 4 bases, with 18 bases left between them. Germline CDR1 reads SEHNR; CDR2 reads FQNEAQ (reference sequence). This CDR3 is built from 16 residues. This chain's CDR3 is CASSPGTPARYNEQFF. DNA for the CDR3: TGTGCCAGCAGCCCCGGGACTCCCGCGAGGTACAATGAGCAGTTCTTC.

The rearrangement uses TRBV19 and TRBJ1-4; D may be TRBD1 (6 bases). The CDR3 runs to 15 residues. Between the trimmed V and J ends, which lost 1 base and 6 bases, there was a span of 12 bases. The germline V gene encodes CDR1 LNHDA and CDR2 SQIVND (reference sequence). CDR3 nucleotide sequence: TGTGCCAGTAGTATAGGTAGGCGGACAGATGAAAAACTGTTTTTT. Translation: CASSIGRRTDEKLFF.

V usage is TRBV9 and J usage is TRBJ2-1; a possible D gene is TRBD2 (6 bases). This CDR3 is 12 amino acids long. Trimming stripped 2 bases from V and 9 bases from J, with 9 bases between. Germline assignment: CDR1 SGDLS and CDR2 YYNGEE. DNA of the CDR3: TGTGCCAGCAGCGTGCGGCGGGGTGAGCAGTTCTTC. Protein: CASSVRRGEQFF. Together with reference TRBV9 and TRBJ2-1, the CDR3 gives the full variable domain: DSGVTQTPKHLITATGQRVTLRCSPRSGDLSVYWYQQSLDQGLQFLIQYYNGEERAKGNILERFSAQQFPDLHSELNLSSLELGDSALYFCASSVRRGEQFFGPGTRLTVL.

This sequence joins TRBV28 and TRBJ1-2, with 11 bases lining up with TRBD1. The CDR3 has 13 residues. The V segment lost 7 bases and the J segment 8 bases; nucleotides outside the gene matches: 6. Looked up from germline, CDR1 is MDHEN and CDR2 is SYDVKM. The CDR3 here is CASTWTGGSGYTF. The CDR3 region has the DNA TGTGCCAGCACATGGACAGGGGGCTCGGGCTACACCTTC.

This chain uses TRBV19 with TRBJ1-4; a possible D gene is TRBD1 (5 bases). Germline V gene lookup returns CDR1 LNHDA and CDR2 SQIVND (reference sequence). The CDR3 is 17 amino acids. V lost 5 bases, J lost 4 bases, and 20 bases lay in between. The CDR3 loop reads CASSPLLGAGGNEKLFF. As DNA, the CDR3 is TGTGCCAGTAGTCCTCTCCTAGGTGCGGGGGGTAATGAAAAACTGTTTTTT.

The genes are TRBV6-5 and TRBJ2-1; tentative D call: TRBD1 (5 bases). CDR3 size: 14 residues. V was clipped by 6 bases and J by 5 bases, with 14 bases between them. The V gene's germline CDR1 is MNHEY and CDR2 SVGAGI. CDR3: CASSGGRGNNEQFF. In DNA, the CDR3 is TGTGCCAGCAGCGGCGGAAGGGGTAACAATGAGCAGTTCTTC.

The CDR3 DNA reads TGTGCTAGTGGTTTGGTTTCACCGGGACATCGCATGAACACTGAAGCTTTCTTT. This sequence encodes CASGLVSPGHRMNTEAFF. V usage is TRBV12-5 and J usage is TRBJ1-1; D may be TRBD1 (6 bases). The CDR3 loop spans 18 amino acids. The V gene lost 0 bases and the J gene lost 0 bases, with 17 bases spanning the gap. Per germline, CDR1 LGHNT and CDR2 FRNRAP.

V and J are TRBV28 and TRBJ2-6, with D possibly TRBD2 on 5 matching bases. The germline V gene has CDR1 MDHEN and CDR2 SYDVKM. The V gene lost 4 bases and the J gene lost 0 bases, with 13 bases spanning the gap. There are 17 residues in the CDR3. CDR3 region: CASSSYLGSSGANVLTF. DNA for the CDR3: TGTGCCAGCAGTTCCTATCTGGGGAGCTCTGGGGCCAACGTCCTGACTTTC.

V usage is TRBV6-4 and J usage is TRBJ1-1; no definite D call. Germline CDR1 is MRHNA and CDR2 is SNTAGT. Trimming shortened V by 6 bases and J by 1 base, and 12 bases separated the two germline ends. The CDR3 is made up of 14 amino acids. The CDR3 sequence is CASRSTSGNTEAFF. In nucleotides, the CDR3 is TGTGCCAGCAGGTCCACCTCAGGGAACACTGAAGCTTTCTTT.

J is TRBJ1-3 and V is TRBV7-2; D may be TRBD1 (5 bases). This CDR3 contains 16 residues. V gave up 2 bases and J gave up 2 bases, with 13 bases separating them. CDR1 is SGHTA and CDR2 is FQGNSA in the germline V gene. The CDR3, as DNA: TGTGCCAGCAGCTTAACACAGGCAGGGCCTGGAAACACCATATATTTT. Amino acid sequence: CASSLTQAGPGNTIYF.